This T cell receptor (beta chain) was documented in a study of blood T cell repertoires in COVID-19. About the research overall: The United States, Italy and Spain supplied acute and convalescent COVID-19 samples. In each case, the material was cDNA or gDNA derived from T cells, B-cell-depleted T cells, or PBMCs.

How the authors handled the data: Reference gene primer amplification yielded estimated nucleated cell counts. Data came from immunoSEQ multiplex PCR; TCRdb stores just in-frame clones and leaves some out. V, J and clone size reflect that table, while D and trimming were determined from the DNA. The sample records about 200,000 clones, 86% being singletons. The sequenced sample was peripheral blood. The sequence derives from a woman aged 50 to 60 with acute or convalescent COVID-19.

The CDR3 protein is CASSFPDRGENEQFF. Here the CDR3 DNA reads TGTGCCAGCAGCTTCCCCGACAGGGGAGAAAATGAGCAGTTCTTC. The V call is TRBV11-3, the J call TRBJ2-1, with 8 bases lining up with TRBD1. Per the germline V gene, CDR1 is SGHNT and CDR2 is YENEEA. Germline trimming cut 3 bases from V and 7 bases from J; bases unmatched to any gene: 8. The CDR3 loop spans 15 amino acids.